The 14 T cell receptor beta chains reported below all come from one sample, sequenced in a study of prognosis after radiotherapy for stage I lung cancer. Multiplex PCR in two rounds served to amplify TCR beta CDR3 from genomic DNA. First-round PCR employed TRBV- and TRBJ-specific primers for each gene. MiXCR, run by TCRdb on the multiplex PCR reads, gives a single entry per CDR3 protein. The sample lists approximately 17,000 distinct CDR3 sequences; under 55% were seen once. The input for sequencing was PBMCs, taken before or after stereotactic body radiation therapy (not recorded which). The origin of the receptors is a donor over 45 with non-small cell lung cancer.

The table lists this clonotype with many counts. This sequence joins TRBV2 and TRBJ2-5; TRBD2 matches 12 bases. The CDR3 runs to 15 residues. From germline, CDR1 is SNHLY and CDR2 FYNNEI. V lost 4 bases to trimming and J lost 4 bases; unmatched junction nucleotides: 4. In DNA form, the CDR3 reads TGTGCCAGCAGTGGGGCTAGCGGGAGGGGAGAGACCCAGTACTTC. It yields the protein CASSGASGRGETQYF.

This clonotype was counted many times. The V gene is TRBV20-1, the J gene TRBJ2-1, with 14 nucleotides matching TRBD2. V dropped 3 bases and J dropped 7; count of bases not matched to a gene: 8. CDR1 is DFQATT and CDR2 is SNEGSKA in the germline V gene (reference sequence). This CDR3 spans 16 amino acids. The CDR3 loop is CSASGTGTSGRNEQFF. In DNA, the CDR3 is TGCAGTGCTAGTGGGACCGGGACTAGCGGGAGAAATGAGCAGTTCTTC.

This chain joins TRBV20-1 and TRBJ1-1, with D maybe TRBD1 (6 bases). This CDR3 comprises 14 residues. Germline V gene data show CDR1 as DFQATT and CDR2 as SNEGSKA (reference sequence). Trimming shortened V by 6 bases and J by 2 bases, and 16 bases separated the two germline ends. The CDR3 spells CSAAQPQGNTEAFF. The CDR3 DNA follows: TGCAGTGCAGCGCAGCCACAGGGAAACACTGAAGCTTTCTTT.

As concerns this clonotype: Mismatch with germline at one junction end may stem from a read error. The chain uses TRBV19 and TRBJ2-6; D is tentatively TRBD1 or TRBD2 (5 bases each). This CDR3 spans 15 amino acids. Germline assignment: CDR1 LNHDA and CDR2 SQIVND (reference sequence). CDR3 amino acids: CASRTQVSGTNVLTF. CDR3 DNA sequence: TGTGCCAGCAGAACACAGGTGTCTGGGACCAACGTCCTTACTTTC.

The chain combines TRBV6-1 with TRBJ2-1, with 10 bases aligning to TRBD2. The germline gives CDR1 MNHNS, CDR2 SASEGT. V shed 8 bases, J shed 4 bases, and the junction held 11 bases outside the gene matches. CDR3 length: 16 residues. CDR3 sequence: CASLPTGTSVYNEQFF. CDR3 bases: TGTGCCAGCCTCCCGACCGGGACTAGCGTGTACAATGAGCAGTTCTTC.

Sample share makes this clonotype medium-sized (0.01 to 0.1%). The CDR3 protein is CASSLDGAGEQYF. CDR3 nucleotides: TGTGCCAGCAGCTTAGATGGGGCGGGGGAGCAGTACTTC. The V gene is TRBV11-2, the J gene TRBJ2-7; perhaps TRBD2 as D (6 bases). The germline V gene has CDR1 SGHAT and CDR2 FQNNGV. V was shortened by 0 bases and J by 7 bases, with 10 bases between the two germline ends. The CDR3 extends over 13 amino acids. The whole variable domain, filled in from reference TRBV11-2 and TRBJ2-7, reads EAGVAQSPRYKIIEKRQSVAFWCNPISGHATLYWYQQILGQGPKLLIQFQNNGVVDDSQLPKDRFSAERLKGVDSTLKIQPAKLEDSAVYLCASSLDGAGEQYFGPGTRLTVT.

This clonotype has ten or more counts. The chain carries TRBV4-1 and TRBJ1-5; D is ambiguous. V shed 0 bases and J shed 7 bases, with 16 bases lying between them. CDR1 is MGHRA, CDR2 YSYEKL, per germline. The CDR3 sequence is 16 residues long. Here the CDR3 reads CASSQDPRVSLQPQHF. DNA for the CDR3: TGCGCCAGCAGCCAAGATCCTCGAGTTAGCCTGCAGCCCCAGCATTTT.

This rearrangement joins TRBV20-1 to TRBJ2-7; TRBD2 aligns across 7 bases. There are 14 residues in the CDR3. The ends lost 2 bases at V and 3 bases at J; junction bases unmatched: 7. CDR1 DFQATT and CDR2 SNEGSKA come from the germline V gene (reference sequence). The DNA for the CDR3 is TGCAGTGCTAGAAAATGGGGAGGGAGCTACGAGCAGTACTTC. As protein: CSARKWGGSYEQYF.

This clonotype appeared many times. The gene calls are TRBV12-3 or TRBV12-4 and TRBJ1-5; the D gene is possibly TRBD1 (5 bases). The CDR3 covers 17 residues. V was trimmed by 3 bases and J by 1 base, leaving 16 bases between them. The CDR3 sequence: CASSFRQGLGSNQPQHF. Here the CDR3 DNA reads TGTGCCAGCAGTTTTCGGCAGGGTTTGGGAAGCAATCAGCCCCAGCATTTT.

This clonotype was recorded once. The CDR3 protein is CASSPTYGYEQYF. The CDR3 region has the DNA TGTGCCAGCAGCCCTACGTACGGCTACGAGCAGTACTTC. This chain links TRBV11-2 with TRBJ2-7; no clear D. The germline V and J ends were trimmed by 5 bases and 3 bases, with 11 bases remaining between them. This CDR3 region has 13 residues. The V gene's germline CDR1 is SGHAT and CDR2 FQNNGV.

This clonotype has a count of ten or more. The V and J genes are TRBV7-2 and TRBJ2-3; D gene uncertain. The germline V and J ends were trimmed by 3 bases and 5 bases, with 9 bases remaining between them. Germline assignment: CDR1 SGHTA and CDR2 FQGNSA. CDR3 length equals 13 residues. The DNA for the CDR3 is TGTGCCAGCAGCTTGGGCCTAGGAGATACGCAGTATTTT. Translating gives CASSLGLGDTQYF.

To note about this clonotype: This sequence may be a read error, since a much larger clone differs from it by one base. This sequence joins TRBV20-1 and TRBJ2-5; TRBD2 might be the D (6 bases). The CDR3 is 13 amino acids. Trimming removed 3 bases from V and 5 bases from J, with 13 bases in between. Germline V lookup: CDR1 DFQATT, CDR2 SNEGSKA (reference sequence). As DNA, the CDR3 is TGCAGTGCTAGGTGGAGACGGGGGGAGACCCAGTACTTC. It codes for CSARWRRGETQYF.

A word on this clonotype: The likely explanation is a read error, given a far larger clone one base away. The rearrangement uses TRBV6-2 or TRBV6-3 and TRBJ1-5; the match to TRBD1 covers 7 bases. V lost 5 bases, J lost 2 bases, and 9 bases stayed unmatched. CDR3 length: 16 residues. The V gene's germline CDR1 is MNHEY and CDR2 SVGEGT. In DNA, the CDR3 is TGTGCCAGCAGTGAATCCTTCACAGGGGGCAATCAGCCCCAGCATTTT. It encodes CASSESFTGGNQPQHF.

For this clonotype: Possible read error: a much larger clone is one base away. The V gene is TRBV2, the J gene TRBJ2-7, with no clear D. Germline V CDR1 and CDR2: SNHLY, FYNNEI. This CDR3 is built from 13 residues. In DNA, the CDR3 is TGTGCCAGCATCGAAGGCGGCTCCTACGGGCAGTACTTC. This gives the protein CASIEGGSYGQYF.